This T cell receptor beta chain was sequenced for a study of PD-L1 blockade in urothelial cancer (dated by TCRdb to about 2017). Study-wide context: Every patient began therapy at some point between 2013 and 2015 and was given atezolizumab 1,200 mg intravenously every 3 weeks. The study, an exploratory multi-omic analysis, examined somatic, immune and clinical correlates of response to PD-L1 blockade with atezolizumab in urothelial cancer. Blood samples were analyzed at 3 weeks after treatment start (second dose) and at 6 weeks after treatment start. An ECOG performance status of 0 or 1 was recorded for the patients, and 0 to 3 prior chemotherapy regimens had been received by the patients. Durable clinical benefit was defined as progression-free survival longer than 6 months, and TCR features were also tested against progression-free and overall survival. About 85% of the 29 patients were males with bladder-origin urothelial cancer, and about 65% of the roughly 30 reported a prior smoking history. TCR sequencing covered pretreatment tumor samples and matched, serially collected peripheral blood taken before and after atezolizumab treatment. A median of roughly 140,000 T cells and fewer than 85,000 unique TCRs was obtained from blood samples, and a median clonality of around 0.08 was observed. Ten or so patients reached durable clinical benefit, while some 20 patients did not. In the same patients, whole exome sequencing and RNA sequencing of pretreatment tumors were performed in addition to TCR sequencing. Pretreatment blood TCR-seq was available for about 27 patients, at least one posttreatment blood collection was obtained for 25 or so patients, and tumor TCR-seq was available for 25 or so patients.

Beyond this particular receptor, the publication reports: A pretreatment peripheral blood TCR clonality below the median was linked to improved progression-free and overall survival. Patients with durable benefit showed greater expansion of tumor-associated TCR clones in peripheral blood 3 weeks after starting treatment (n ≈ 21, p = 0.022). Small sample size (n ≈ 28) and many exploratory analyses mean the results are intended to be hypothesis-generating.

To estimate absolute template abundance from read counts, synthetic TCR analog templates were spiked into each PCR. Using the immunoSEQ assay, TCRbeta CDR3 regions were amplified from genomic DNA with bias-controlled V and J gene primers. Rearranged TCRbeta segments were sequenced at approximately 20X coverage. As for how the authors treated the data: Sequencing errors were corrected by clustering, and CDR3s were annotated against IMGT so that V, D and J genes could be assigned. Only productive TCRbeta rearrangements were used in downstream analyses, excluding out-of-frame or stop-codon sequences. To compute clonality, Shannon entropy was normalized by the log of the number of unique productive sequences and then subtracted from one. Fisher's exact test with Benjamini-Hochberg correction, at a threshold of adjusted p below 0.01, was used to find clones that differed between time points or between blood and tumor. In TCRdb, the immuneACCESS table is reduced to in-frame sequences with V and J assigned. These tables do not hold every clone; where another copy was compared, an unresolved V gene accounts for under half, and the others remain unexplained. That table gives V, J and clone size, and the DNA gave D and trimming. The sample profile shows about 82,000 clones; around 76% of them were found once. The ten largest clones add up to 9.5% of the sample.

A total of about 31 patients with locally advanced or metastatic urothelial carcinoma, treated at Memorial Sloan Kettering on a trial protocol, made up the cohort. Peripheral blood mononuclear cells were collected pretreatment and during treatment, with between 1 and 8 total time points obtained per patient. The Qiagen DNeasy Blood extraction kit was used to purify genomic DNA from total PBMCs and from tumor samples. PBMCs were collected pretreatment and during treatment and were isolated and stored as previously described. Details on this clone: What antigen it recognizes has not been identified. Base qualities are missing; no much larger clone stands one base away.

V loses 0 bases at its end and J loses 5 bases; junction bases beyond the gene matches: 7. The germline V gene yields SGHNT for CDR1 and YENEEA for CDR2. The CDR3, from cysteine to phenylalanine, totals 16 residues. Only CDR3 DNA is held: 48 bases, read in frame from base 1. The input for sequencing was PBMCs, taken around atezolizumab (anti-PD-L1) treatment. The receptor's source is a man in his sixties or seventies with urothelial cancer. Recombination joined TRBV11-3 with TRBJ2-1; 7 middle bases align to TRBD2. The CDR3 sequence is CASSLDPAGSHNEQFF. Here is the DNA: TGTGCCAGCAGCTTAGATCCAGCGGGATCCCACAATGAGCAGTTCTTC.